This entry concerns a single TCR beta chain. Clones were read by immunoSEQ multiplex PCR, and TCRdb kept only the in-frame ones, dropping some. The top ten hold around 7.9% of the sample, which has around 150,000 clones, under 90% seen once. The study recruited people aged roughly 18 to 89 years across about two dozen US areas. Self-reported history from a screening survey and questionnaire set each donor's cohort. This record comes from a study of blood T cell repertoires in COVID-19. Study in general: Sample material is recorded as cDNA or gDNA derived from T cells, B-cell-depleted T cells, or PBMCs.

Trimming took 3 bases from V and 2 from J; bases not matched to a gene: 2. Looked up from germline, CDR1 is SGDLS and CDR2 is YYNGEE. The CDR3 has 15 amino acids. The sequence came from a man between 50 and 59 years old who had recovered from COVID-19. The genes are TRBV9 and TRBJ1-4; the match to TRBD1 covers 9 bases. Material: PBMCs or T cells enriched from blood (not recorded which). In nucleotides, the CDR3 is TGTGCCAGCAGCGGGACAGGGGTGACTAATGAAAAACTGTTTTTT. Protein sequence: CASSGTGVTNEKLFF. Full variable domain (remainder filled in from reference TRBV9 and TRBJ1-4): DSGVTQTPKHLITATGQRVTLRCSPRSGDLSVYWYQQSLDQGLQFLIQYYNGEERAKGNILERFSAQQFPDLHSELNLSSLELGDSALYFCASSGTGVTNEKLFFGSGTQLSVL.